Listed here are 21 T cell receptor beta chains from one sample, sequenced in a study of human T cells and chemical hapten exposure. Time point specified: pre-sensitization, week 0. This sample's treatment: therapeutic diphenylcyclopropenone sensitization with weekly scalp DPC. The authors' total RNA extraction used unfractionated whole blood. TCRdb reprocessed the RACE reads with MiXCR, giving one entry per CDR3 protein. The data hold 35,000 or so distinct CDR3 sequences, with over 9% observed a single time. Sequencing used whole blood, obtained in connection with sensitization to the hapten diphenylcyclopropenone (DPC). The source of these receptors is a man in his forties or fifties with alopecia areata. Some clones in this sample may be carry-over from other donors' samples.

The chain couples TRBV7-9 to TRBJ2-7, with 8 bases fitting TRBD1. Germline trimming cut 5 bases from V and 1 base from J; bases unmatched to any gene: 7. CDR3 length equals 15 residues. CDR1 is SEHNR and CDR2 is FQNEAQ in the germline V gene (reference sequence). The CDR3 sequence is CASSAPGTGSYEQYF. The CDR3 DNA reads as TGTGCCAGCAGCGCCCCCGGGACAGGTTCCTACGAGCAGTACTTC.

The V call is TRBV18, the J call TRBJ1-5; D remains ambiguous. CDR3 length: 16 amino acids. The V gene lost 3 bases and the J gene lost 1 base, with 13 bases spanning the gap. From germline, CDR1 is KGHSH and CDR2 LQKENI. The DNA of the CDR3 is TGTGCCAGCTCACCTTTTTCGATAGCCAGCAATCAGCCCCAGCATTTT. It is translated as CASSPFSIASNQPQHF.

This clonotype was seen at least ten times. V gene TRBV21-1 combines with J gene TRBJ2-7. TRBV21-1 has pseudogene status. This CDR3 contains 15 residues. CDR3 protein: CASSTTDSSSYEQYF. The CDR3 DNA reads TGTGCCAGCAGCACGACCGATTCAAGCTCCTACGAGCAGTACTTC.

This clonotype was recorded at least ten times. The junction shows a germline mismatch at one end, possibly a read error. This chain connects TRBV7-8 to TRBJ2-7; either TRBD1 or TRBD2 may fit D (5 bases each). CDR3 length: 17 amino acids. Germline loops: CDR1 SGHVS, CDR2 FQNEAQ. In nucleotides, the CDR3 is TGTACCAGCAGCTTGGGAGACAGCCCTACCGCTTTCTACGAGCAGTACTTC. Translation: CTSSLGDSPTAFYEQYF.

This clonotype was seen repeatedly, ten times or more. V gene TRBV7-2 combines with J gene TRBJ2-3; D possibly uses TRBD1 or TRBD2 (5 bases each). Germline CDR1 is SGHTA and CDR2 is FQGNSA. The CDR3 length is 14 residues. V lost 2 bases and J 2 bases, leaving 8 bases between the germline ends. CDR3 sequence (DNA): TGTGCCAGCAGCTTAAGGGACCCCACAGATACGCAGTATTTT. It encodes CASSLRDPTDTQYF.

This clonotype was counted ten times or more. CDR3 amino acids: CASSNEGNTEAFF. CDR3 DNA: TGTGCCAGCAGCAACGAGGGTAACACTGAAGCTTTCTTT. This chain connects TRBV7-9 to TRBJ1-1, with D uncertain. The CDR3 covers 13 residues. CDR1 and CDR2 (germline): SEHNR, FQNEAQ (reference sequence). Trimming cost V 5 bases and J 2 bases, with 9 bases left between them.

V and J are TRBV6-5 and TRBJ1-6; no clear D. CDR3 length: 15 amino acids. With 4 bases removed from V and 0 bases from J, the gap between germline ends came to 7 bases. CDR1 MNHEY and CDR2 SVGAGI come from the germline V gene. The CDR3 spells CASSWSSSYNSPLHF. CDR3 bases: TGTGCCAGCAGTTGGTCGAGCTCCTATAATTCACCCCTCCACTTT.

This clonotype was detected ten times or more. CDR3 loop: CAWSGREGSEQYF. The DNA of the CDR3 is TGTGCCTGGAGTGGCCGGGAGGGTAGCGAGCAGTACTTC. The chain recombines TRBV30 with TRBJ2-7; 8 nucleotides align to TRBD2. Trimming took 1 base from V and 6 from J; bases not matched to a gene: 5. Germline V lookup: CDR1 GTSNPN, CDR2 SVGIG (reference sequence). The CDR3 loop spans 13 amino acids.

This clonotype was counted ten times or more. This rearrangement joins TRBV10-3 to TRBJ2-5; D gene uncertain. Germline CDR1 is ENHRY and CDR2 is SYGVKD. Trimming left V 4 bases short and J 3 bases short, with 3 bases between. CDR3 length equals 11 residues. The CDR3 DNA sequence: TGTGCCATCAGTGCTAAAGAGACCCAGTACTTC. This encodes CAISAKETQYF.

This clonotype was seen ten or more times. The chain couples TRBV30 to TRBJ2-1; D is unresolved. V was pared by 3 bases and J by 10 bases, with 13 bases between. This CDR3 comprises 12 residues. CDR1 and CDR2 (germline): GTSNPN, SVGIG (reference sequence). For the CDR3, the DNA is TGTGCCTGGAGGGAAGGGCGGCGGGAGCAGTTCTTC. This gives the protein CAWREGRREQFF.

This clonotype was counted a few times. The V and J genes are TRBV7-3 and TRBJ2-7; D may match TRBD1 or TRBD2 (5 bases each). CDR1 and CDR2 (germline): SGHTA, FQGTGA. With 5 bases removed from V and 6 bases from J, the gap between germline ends came to 14 bases. The CDR3 totals 13 residues. The CDR3 reads CASSQIGGSEQYF. The CDR3 DNA follows: TGTGCCAGCAGCCAAATTGGGGGAAGCGAGCAGTACTTC.

The rearrangement links TRBV27 to TRBJ1-2, with TRBD1 identical over 9 bases. The germline gives CDR1 MNHEY, CDR2 SMNVEV (reference sequence). This CDR3 region has 16 residues. The junction had 10 bases not matched to a gene; V was cut back by 5 bases and J by 3 bases. CDR3: CASSKDRGWGYYGYTF. The CDR3 DNA is TGTGCCAGCAGTAAGGACAGGGGATGGGGCTACTATGGCTACACCTTC.

The DNA for the CDR3 is TGTGCCAGCACCCAAGGGTGGAGGAATGAGCAGTTCTTC. It yields the protein CASTQGWRNEQFF. The J gene is TRBJ2-1, the V gene TRBV2; weak D call: TRBD2 (5 bases). The CDR3 extends over 13 amino acids. Per the germline V gene, CDR1 is SNHLY and CDR2 is FYNNEI. The germline V and J ends were trimmed by 7 bases and 7 bases, with 14 bases remaining between them.

The V gene is TRBV11-2, the J gene TRBJ2-3; D is undetermined. Per the germline V gene, CDR1 is SGHAT and CDR2 is FQNNGV. The CDR3 extends over 15 amino acids. V was cut by 5 bases and J by 0 bases, with 12 bases left in between. This chain's CDR3 is CASSASRSSTDTQYF. The CDR3 nucleotides are TGTGCCAGCAGCGCCAGCAGGAGTAGCACAGATACGCAGTATTTT.

This clonotype has ten or more counts. The CDR3, as DNA: TGTGCCGGCGGGGGGGGCACTGAAGCTTTCTTT. Translated: CAGGGGTEAFF. The chain is built from TRBV6-1 and TRBJ1-1, with TRBD1 as a possible D gene (5 bases). Germline V gene data show CDR1 as MNHNS and CDR2 as SASEGT. The ends were cut back, 11 bases at V and 4 bases at J, with 11 bases in the middle. The CDR3 consists of 11 residues.

This clonotype was seen just once. The CDR3 sequence is CASSRIRGSYNEQFF. In DNA form, the CDR3 reads TGTGCCAGCAGTCGAATCAGGGGATCCTACAATGAGCAGTTCTTC. The chain employs TRBV6-2 or TRBV6-3 and TRBJ2-1; perhaps TRBD1 as D (6 bases). CDR1 is MNHEY and CDR2 is SVGEGT in the germline V gene. Trimming cost V 5 bases and J 1 base, with 12 bases left between them. The CDR3 is 15 amino acids.

The sample holds a few counts of this clonotype. DNA for the CDR3: TGTGCCAGAAGCTTGGTAGCGGGATGGAGGGAGACCCAGTACTTC. Protein product: CARSLVAGWRETQYF. The V and J genes are TRBV5-3 and TRBJ2-5; 8 bases fit TRBD2. TRBV5-3 counts as an open reading frame of uncertain function. The V segment lost 0 bases and the J segment 5 bases; nucleotides outside the gene matches: 6. The CDR3 is 15 residues long.

The chain carries TRBV4-1 and TRBJ1-4, with a tentative D call TRBD1 (6 bases). Looked up from germline, CDR1 is MGHRA and CDR2 is YSYEKL. V gave up 0 bases and J gave up 4 bases, with 12 bases separating them. The CDR3 length is 16 residues. This chain's CDR3 is CASSQEGARGNEKLFF. CDR3 bases: TGCGCCAGCAGCCAAGAGGGGGCTCGGGGTAATGAAAAACTGTTTTTT.

As regards this clonotype: A read error may explain this, as a much larger clone is one base away. Since the CDR3 does not end with the conserved phenylalanine or tryptophan, this likely comes from a read error. The V gene is TRBV7-2, the J gene TRBJ2-3; D is ambiguous. Germline V gives CDR1 SGHTA, CDR2 FQGNSA. V was pared by 0 bases and J by 2 bases, with 9 bases between. CDR3 length equals 15 residues. CDR3 region: CASSLAPHVTDTQYL. CDR3 DNA sequence: TGTGCCAGCAGCTTAGCCCCTCATGTCACAGATACGCAGTATTTA.

This clonotype was found many times. Mismatch with germline at one junction end may stem from a read error. The chain recombines TRBV7-7 with TRBJ2-2, with 8 nucleotides matching TRBD2. Germline CDR1 is SSHAT and CDR2 is FNYEAQ (reference sequence). The CDR3 totals 16 residues. The CDR3: CASSPEGLANTGELFF. In DNA form, the CDR3 reads TGTGCTAGCAGCCCCGAGGGACTAGCGAACACCGGGGAGCTGTTTTTT.

This chain joins TRBV5-1 and TRBJ1-4; maybe TRBD1 (5 bases). The CDR3 runs to 14 residues. Trimming removed 6 bases at V and 8 bases at J, with 17 bases between. CDR1 SGHRS and CDR2 YFSETQ come from the germline V gene. CDR3 in DNA: TGCGCCAGCACCCCGCAAGGGGCTGGAGAAAAACTGTTTTTT. It yields the protein CASTPQGAGEKLFF.